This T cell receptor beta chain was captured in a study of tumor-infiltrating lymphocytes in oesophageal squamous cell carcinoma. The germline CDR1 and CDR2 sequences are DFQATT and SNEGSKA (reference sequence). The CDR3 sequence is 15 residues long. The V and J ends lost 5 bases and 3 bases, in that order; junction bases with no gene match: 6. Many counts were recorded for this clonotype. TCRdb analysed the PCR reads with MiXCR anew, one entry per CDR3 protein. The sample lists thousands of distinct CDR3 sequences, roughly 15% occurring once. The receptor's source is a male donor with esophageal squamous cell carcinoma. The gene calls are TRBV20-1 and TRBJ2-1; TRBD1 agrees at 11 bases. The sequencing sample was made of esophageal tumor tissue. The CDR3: CSARTGTGGYNEQFF. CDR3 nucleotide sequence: TGCAGTGCTCGAACCGGGACAGGGGGCTACAATGAGCAGTTCTTC.